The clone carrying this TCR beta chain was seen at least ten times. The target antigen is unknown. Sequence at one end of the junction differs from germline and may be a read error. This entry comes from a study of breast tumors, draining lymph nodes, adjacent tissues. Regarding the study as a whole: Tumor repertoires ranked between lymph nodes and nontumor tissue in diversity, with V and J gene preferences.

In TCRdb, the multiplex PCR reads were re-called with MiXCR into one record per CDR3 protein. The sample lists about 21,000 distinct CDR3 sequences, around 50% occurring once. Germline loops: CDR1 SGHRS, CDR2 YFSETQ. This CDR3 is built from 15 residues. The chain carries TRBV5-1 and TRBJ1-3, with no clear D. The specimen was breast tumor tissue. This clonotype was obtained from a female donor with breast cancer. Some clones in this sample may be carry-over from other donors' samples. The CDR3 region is CASSVDGSSGNIIYF. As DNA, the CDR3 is TGCGCCAGCAGCGTGGACGGATCCTCTGGAAACATCATATATTTT.